What follows are 26 T cell receptor beta chains derived from one specimen sequenced in a study of blood T cell repertoires in COVID-19. The data were produced by immunoSEQ multiplex PCR, yet TCRdb's version contains in-frame clones alone and is incomplete. The sample lists 200,000 to 250,000 clones, nearly 90% occurring once. The sequenced sample was peripheral blood. Receptors were obtained from a woman under 30 who had recovered from COVID-19.

The chain uses TRBV27 and TRBJ1-4; D remains unclear. Trimming removed 6 bases from V and 7 bases from J, with 15 bases in between. This CDR3 is 14 amino acids long. CDR1 MNHEY and CDR2 SMNVEV come from the germline V gene (reference sequence). CDR3 nucleotides: TGTGCCAGCAGCCCGATGAGAGGAGTTGAAAAACTGTTTTTT. This sequence encodes CASSPMRGVEKLFF.

The genes are TRBV9 and TRBJ2-3, with 7 bases that match TRBD2. Germline CDR1 SGDLS, CDR2 YYNGEE. Trimming cost V 3 bases and J 1 base; bases outside gene matches: 8. This CDR3 has 16 amino acids. This chain's CDR3 is CASSAHTGRGTDTQYF. The CDR3 nucleotides are TGTGCCAGCAGCGCCCATACGGGGAGGGGCACAGATACGCAGTATTTT.

The V call is TRBV7-9, the J call TRBJ2-1; 9 bases map to TRBD2. This CDR3 is built from 15 residues. In germline, CDR1 is SEHNR, CDR2 FQNEAQ (reference sequence). V lost 1 base and J lost 7; bases outside the gene matches: 5. The CDR3 DNA sequence: TGTGCCAGCAGCTTAGAAACAGCGGGAGGTAATGAGCAGTTCTTC. Protein sequence: CASSLETAGGNEQFF.

The chain couples TRBV7-7 to TRBJ2-7, with D perhaps TRBD1 (6 bases). Germline CDR1 reads SSHAT; CDR2 reads FNYEAQ (reference sequence). Trimming pared 0 bases from V and 3 bases from J, leaving 12 bases between. CDR3 length equals 15 residues. The CDR3 sequence is CASSLARGSVYEQYF. Here the CDR3 DNA reads TGTGCCAGCAGCTTAGCTAGGGGGTCGGTCTACGAGCAGTACTTC.

The rearrangement joins TRBV7-3 to TRBJ2-7; D unresolved. The CDR3 totals 13 residues. Trimming cost V 9 bases and J 2 bases, with 14 bases left between them. Germline CDR1 is SGHTA and CDR2 is FQGTGA. The CDR3 DNA is TGTGCCAGTACAGTAAGCTTTACCTACGAGCAGTACTTC. Protein sequence: CASTVSFTYEQYF.

The chain recombines TRBV28 with TRBJ1-2; 10 bases align to TRBD1. The CDR3 runs to 15 residues. Germline V gene data show CDR1 as MDHEN and CDR2 as SYDVKM. The ends lost 2 bases at V and 2 bases at J; junction bases unmatched: 2. The CDR3 loop is CASSLPGQGNYGYTF. The CDR3 nucleotides read TGTGCCAGCAGTTTACCGGGACAGGGGAACTATGGCTACACCTTC.

The chain is built from TRBV19 and TRBJ1-2, with D perhaps TRBD1 (5 bases). CDR1 LNHDA and CDR2 SQIVND come from the germline V gene (reference sequence). Trimming removed 6 bases from V and 4 bases from J, with 12 bases in between. This CDR3 region has 13 residues. CDR3 in DNA: TGTGCCAGTAGCCCCGGGCAGGGCTATGGCTACACCTTC. This codes for CASSPGQGYGYTF.

This chain links TRBV18 with TRBJ1-5, with TRBD1 matching 7 bases. The germline CDR1 and CDR2 sequences are KGHSH and LQKENI. Trimming cost V 4 bases and J 7 bases; bases outside gene matches: 7. The CDR3 sequence is 14 residues long. CDR3 region: CASSRQGSEQPQHF. The CDR3 DNA reads as TGTGCCAGCTCACGACAGGGAAGCGAGCAGCCCCAGCATTTT.

The chain is built from TRBV7-9 and TRBJ2-7; D uncertain. Trimming left V 4 bases short and J 4 bases short, with 8 bases between. The CDR3 totals 12 residues. In germline, CDR1 is SEHNR, CDR2 FQNEAQ (reference sequence). Here the CDR3 reads CASSYNYYEQYF. The DNA for the CDR3 is TGTGCCAGCAGCTACAATTATTACGAGCAGTACTTC.

This clone occurred once. The chain links TRBV11-3 to TRBJ2-7, with 7 bases that match TRBD2. Trimming removed 0 bases from V and 1 base from J; junction bases left unmatched: 6. The CDR3 has 16 residues. Looked up from germline, CDR1 is SGHNT and CDR2 is YENEEA. CDR3 nucleotides: TGTGCCAGCAGCTTAGAGGGGGGGATGGGGTCCTACGAGCAGTACTTC. Translated: CASSLEGGMGSYEQYF.

The rearrangement joins TRBV18 to TRBJ2-2, with D possibly being TRBD2 (6 bases). Trimming cost V 2 bases and J 5 bases, with 12 bases left between them. The V gene's germline CDR1 is KGHSH and CDR2 LQKENI. The CDR3 spans 15 residues. The CDR3 DNA reads TGTGCCAGCTCACCAACCCAAGGAGGGACCGGGGAGCTGTTTTTT. Its translation: CASSPTQGGTGELFF.

The chain recombines TRBV4-3 with TRBJ2-1; possibly TRBD2 for D (5 bases). Trimming left V 5 bases short and J 6 bases short, with 11 bases between. This CDR3 region has 13 residues. Germline lookup yields CDR1 LGHNA and CDR2 YSLEER. CDR3 sequence: CASSVQTTNEQFF. The CDR3 nucleotides are TGCGCCAGCAGCGTCCAGACTACCAATGAGCAGTTCTTC.

The chain is built from TRBV5-1 and TRBJ2-3, with 15 bases identical to TRBD2. Germline V CDR1 and CDR2: SGHRS, YFSETQ. V shed 3 bases, J shed 4 bases, and the junction held 9 bases outside the gene matches. The CDR3 runs 18 residues. CDR3 amino acids: CASSSGTSGRWGSDTQYF. The CDR3 DNA reads TGCGCCAGCAGCTCCGGGACTAGCGGGAGGTGGGGATCAGATACGCAGTATTTT.

The rearrangement joins TRBV5-1 to TRBJ1-1; a weak D match, TRBD1 (6 bases). The CDR3 sequence is 15 residues long. Germline CDR1 is SGHRS and CDR2 is YFSETQ. V was pared by 3 bases and J by 1 base, with 13 bases between. The CDR3 here is CASSSLLTGNTEAFF. The CDR3 region has the DNA TGCGCCAGCAGCTCGTTACTGACAGGGAACACTGAAGCTTTCTTT.

The gene calls are TRBV9 and TRBJ2-5; 7 bases match TRBD2. The V segment lost 0 bases and the J segment 3 bases; nucleotides outside the gene matches: 5. The CDR3 contains 15 residues. Germline CDR1 reads SGDLS; CDR2 reads YYNGEE. The CDR3 DNA reads as TGTGCCAGCAGCGTAGAGGGACTAAAAAAAGAGACCCAGTACTTC. Its protein is CASSVEGLKKETQYF. Full variable domain (missing parts from reference TRBV9 and TRBJ2-5): DSGVTQTPKHLITATGQRVTLRCSPRSGDLSVYWYQQSLDQGLQFLIQYYNGEERAKGNILERFSAQQFPDLHSELNLSSLELGDSALYFCASSVEGLKKETQYFGPGTRLLVL.

V is TRBV4-2 and J is TRBJ1-3; possibly TRBD1 for D (6 bases). V lost 1 base to trimming and J lost 4 bases, with 14 bases between them. This CDR3 has 16 amino acids. The V gene's germline CDR1 is LGHNA and CDR2 YNFKEQ. The DNA of the CDR3 is TGTGCCAGCAGCCAAGGATACAGGGTCCCCGGAAACACCATATATTTT. Amino acid sequence: CASSQGYRVPGNTIYF.

This chain links TRBV6-4 with TRBJ1-5; no reliable D call. The germline V gene has CDR1 MRHNA and CDR2 SNTAGT. V was cut by 2 bases and J by 0 bases, with 5 bases left in between. The CDR3 has 14 residues. CDR3 region: CASSDTYSNQPQHF. CDR3 coding DNA: TGTGCCAGCAGTGACACATATAGCAATCAGCCCCAGCATTTT.

As for this clone: Other DNA sequences in this sample translate to the same CDR3. The rearrangement uses TRBV4-3 and TRBJ1-1; no definite D call. V was clipped by 0 bases and J by 3 bases, with 5 bases between them. The CDR3 is made up of 13 amino acids. The germline V gene encodes CDR1 LGHNA and CDR2 YSLEER. CDR3 region: CASSQDSDTEAFF. In nucleotides, the CDR3 is TGCGCCAGCAGCCAAGACTCCGACACTGAAGCTTTCTTT.

The V gene is TRBV13, the J gene TRBJ2-7, with 10 nucleotides matching TRBD1. Looked up from germline, CDR1 is PRHDT and CDR2 is FYEKMQ (reference sequence). Trimming took 4 bases from V and 0 from J; bases not matched to a gene: 18. The CDR3 length is 20 residues. The DNA for the CDR3 is TGTGCCAGCAGCTCCACCGACCGGGACAGGGGCTATAGGAGCTCCTACGAGCAGTACTTC. Protein product: CASSSTDRDRGYRSSYEQYF.

The rearrangement joins TRBV30 to TRBJ1-1, with D unclear. The V end lost 2 bases, the J end lost 4 bases, and 17 bases lay between the germline ends. Germline values: CDR1 GTSNPN, CDR2 SVGIG (reference sequence). This CDR3 has 15 residues. The CDR3 sequence is CAWSLTMTTPTEAFF. Here the CDR3 DNA reads TGTGCCTGGAGTCTCACCATGACTACCCCCACTGAAGCTTTCTTT.

The chain couples TRBV10-2 to TRBJ2-7; tentative D call: TRBD2 (5 bases). Deletions cut 7 bases from V and 3 bases from J, with 16 bases between. CDR1 is WSHSY and CDR2 is SAAADI in the germline V gene. The CDR3 runs 14 residues. DNA for the CDR3: TGCGCCAGCATCGGGATCCCGTTATACTACGAGCAGTACTTC. Its translation is CASIGIPLYYEQYF.

The CDR3 coding sequence is TGTGCCAGCAGTGAGGGTAACGTCCTAGGCGGCTACACCTTC. Its protein is CASSEGNVLGGYTF. This rearrangement joins TRBV7-2 to TRBJ1-2; unclear D gene. This CDR3 is built from 14 residues. Germline CDR1 and CDR2: SGHTA and FQGNSA. The V gene lost 6 bases and the J gene lost 8 bases, with 19 bases spanning the gap.

The rearrangement uses TRBV18 and TRBJ1-6; possible D gene TRBD1, 6 bases. CDR3 length: 15 amino acids. CDR1 KGHSH and CDR2 LQKENI come from the germline V gene. V lost 2 bases to trimming and J lost 6 bases, with 11 bases between them. The DNA for the CDR3 is TGTGCCAGCTCACCAGTCAGGGGAAGTAATTCACCCCTCCACTTT. The encoded protein is CASSPVRGSNSPLHF.

This clone is a singleton in its sample. The CDR3 nucleotides are TGTGCCATCAGCGATAACCTCTGGGGAGCCTCAACTAACTATGGCTACACCTTC. It specifies CAISDNLWGASTNYGYTF. The rearrangement uses TRBV10-3 and TRBJ1-2, with D uncertain. CDR3 size: 18 residues. Germline V lookup: CDR1 ENHRY, CDR2 SYGVKD. Trimming pared 6 bases from V and 0 bases from J, leaving 23 bases between.

The rearrangement joins TRBV28 to TRBJ1-5, with no clear D. The V end was cut by 2 bases, the J end by 9 bases, with 8 bases between. Germline V CDR1 and CDR2: MDHEN, SYDVKM. This CDR3 has 12 amino acids. The DNA of the CDR3 is TGTGCCAGCAGTTTAGTAAAGAGGCCCCAGCATTTT. Translated: CASSLVKRPQHF.

A few counts support this clone. This chain connects TRBV28 to TRBJ1-5; D possibly corresponds to TRBD1 (5 bases). Germline V gene lookup returns CDR1 MDHEN and CDR2 SYDVKM. This CDR3 is 14 amino acids long. V was cut by 3 bases and J by 7 bases, with 13 bases left in between. CDR3 in amino acids: CASSFSGSGQPQHF. The CDR3, as DNA: TGTGCCAGCAGTTTCTCAGGGAGCGGGCAGCCCCAGCATTTT.